A selection of T cell receptor beta chains follows, all from one sample in a study of T cell repertoires in cytomegalovirus infection. MiXCR, run by TCRdb on the reads, gives a single entry per CDR3 protein. This sample has 270,000 or so distinct CDR3 sequences, with about 15% found just once. The specimen sequenced was CD8+ T cells from PBMCs. Receptor source: a human donor in good health (CMV status not recorded). Some clones in this sample may be carry-over from other donors' samples. Both conserved end residues are part of each CDR3. D genes are given only for firm matches. Clone size is given for some rows only: seen once, a few or many times, or a class if the clone is expanded.

CDR3nt: TGTGCCAGCAGTTACAGCCCCCTTGAGGAGAAGAACACCGGGGAGCTGTTTTTT
CDR3aa: CASSYSPLEEKNTGELFF
abundance: NA
d_gene: NA
v_gene: TRBV6-1
len: 18
j_gene: TRBJ2-2

CDR3nt: TGTGCCAGCAGCCCTATGGGAGCCCAAGAGACCCAGTACTTC
CDR3aa: CASSPMGAQETQYF
abundance: NA
d_gene: NA
v_gene: TRBV7-6
len: 14
j_gene: TRBJ2-5

CDR3nt: TGTGCCAGCGCCAGGGGGTGGAATCAGCCCCAGCATTTT
CDR3aa: CASARGWNQPQHF
abundance: NA
d_gene: TRBD1
v_gene: TRBV2
len: 13
j_gene: TRBJ1-5

CDR3nt: TGCGCCAGCGTAGGGGATCTCACGACGGGCTATGGCTACACCTTC
CDR3aa: CASVGDLTTGYGYTF
abundance: NA
d_gene: NA
v_gene: TRBV10-2
len: 15
j_gene: TRBJ1-2

CDR3nt: TGTGCCAGTAGTATACCCTCGACTACTGAGCAGTTCTTC
CDR3aa: CASSIPSTTEQFF
abundance: few
d_gene: NA
v_gene: TRBV19
len: 13
j_gene: TRBJ2-1

CDR3nt: TGCGCCAGCAGTGGGTCCGGGGAGGATGAGCAGTTCTTC
CDR3aa: CASSGSGEDEQFF
abundance: NA
d_gene: NA
v_gene: TRBV4-3
len: 13
j_gene: TRBJ2-1

CDR3nt: TGTGCCAGCAGTTACTCCGAGGCTAGCGGGGGGCAAGATACGCAGTATTTT
CDR3aa: CASSYSEASGGQDTQYF
abundance: few
d_gene: TRBD2
v_gene: TRBV6-2/TRBV6-3
len: 17
j_gene: TRBJ2-3

CDR3nt: TGTGCCAGCAGTTCCCTCGCATTCGAAGAGACCCAGTACTTC
CDR3aa: CASSSLAFEETQYF
abundance: many
d_gene: NA
v_gene: TRBV6-2/TRBV6-3
len: 14
j_gene: TRBJ2-5

CDR3nt: TGTGCCAGCAGATTATTCGGGGGTAGCACAGATACGCAGTATTTT
CDR3aa: CASRLFGGSTDTQYF
abundance: NA
d_gene: NA
v_gene: TRBV28
len: 15
j_gene: TRBJ2-3

CDR3nt: TGTGCCAGCAGTTTAAACGTCGTGCCATATGGTGGACACTCTGGAAACACCATATATTTT
CDR3aa: CASSLNVVPYGGHSGNTIYF
abundance: NA
d_gene: NA
v_gene: TRBV28
len: 20
j_gene: TRBJ1-3

CDR3nt: TGTGCCAGCAGTTACTCGGGCAGGGGGAACACTGAAGCTTTCTTT
CDR3aa: CASSYSGRGNTEAFF
abundance: NA
d_gene: NA
v_gene: TRBV6-5
len: 15
j_gene: TRBJ1-1

CDR3nt: TGTGCCAGCAGCCCGACCCCCCGACAGGGCCCCTACGAGCAGTACTTC
CDR3aa: CASSPTPRQGPYEQYF
abundance: many
d_gene: TRBD1
v_gene: TRBV7-9
len: 16
j_gene: TRBJ2-7

CDR3nt: TGCGCCAGCAGCTTGGTTGGGTCAGCCGTGCTACAAGAGACCCAGTACTTC
CDR3aa: CASSLVGSAVLQETQYF
abundance: NA
d_gene: NA
v_gene: TRBV5-1
len: 17
j_gene: TRBJ2-5

CDR3nt: TGTGCCAGTAGTCCCCGGCCTGGGCACACAGATACGCAGTATTTT
CDR3aa: CASSPRPGHTDTQYF
abundance: NA
d_gene: NA
v_gene: TRBV19
len: 15
j_gene: TRBJ2-3

CDR3nt: TGTGCCAGCGGGCTGGGGGGAAACACTGAAGCTTTCTTT
CDR3aa: CASGLGGNTEAFF
abundance: few
d_gene: NA
v_gene: TRBV6-2/TRBV6-3
len: 13
j_gene: TRBJ1-1

CDR3nt: TGTGGGGCCATCAGCGAAGACAGGATTGAAGCTTTCTTT
CDR3aa: CGAISEDRIEAFF
abundance: NA
d_gene: NA
v_gene: TRBV10-3
len: 13
j_gene: TRBJ1-1